Shown below are 8 T cell receptor beta chains from a single sample sequenced in a study of OX40 agonist ivuxolimab in advanced cancers. The assay was immunoSEQ multiplex PCR, and TCRdb's table has in-frame clones only and misses some. The profile covers 60,000 to 75,000 clones, with about 91% appearing a single time and 13% taken by the ten largest. The sequencing used CD4+ or CD8+ T cells sorted from blood, collected in a trial of the OX40 agonist ivuxolimab. These receptors originate from an adult with an advanced solid tumor such as melanoma, head and neck, liver or kidney cancer.

The chain couples TRBV5-1 to TRBJ2-7; 11 bases agree with TRBD2. The V gene's germline CDR1 is SGHRS and CDR2 YFSETQ. Trimming removed 3 bases from V and 4 bases from J; junction bases left unmatched: 6. The CDR3 covers 15 residues. CDR3 coding DNA: TGCGCCAGCAGCTCGACTAGCGGGATACCTTACGAGCAGTACTTC. Protein product: CASSSTSGIPYEQYF.

The genes are TRBV7-9 and TRBJ2-1; 9 nucleotides match TRBD2. Trimming cost V 5 bases and J 10 bases; bases outside gene matches: 6. Per germline, CDR1 SEHNR and CDR2 FQNEAQ (reference sequence). The CDR3 is 13 residues long. This CDR3 is CASSGTSFGEQFF. As DNA, the CDR3 is TGTGCCAGCAGCGGGACTAGCTTCGGAGAGCAGTTCTTC.

V and J are TRBV4-1 and TRBJ2-3; D unresolved. The ends were cut back, 2 bases at V and 5 bases at J, with 5 bases in the middle. CDR3 length: 12 residues. CDR1 and CDR2 from the germline V gene are MGHRA and YSYEKL. As DNA, the CDR3 is TGCGCCAGCAGCCAACTTGGAGATACGCAGTATTTT. Translation gives CASSQLGDTQYF.

The CDR3 here is CASSFPTSGSSYEQYF. As DNA, the CDR3 is TGTGCCAGCAGCTTCCCGACTAGCGGGAGCTCCTACGAGCAGTACTTC. The rearrangement joins TRBV7-9 to TRBJ2-7; 12 positions match TRBD2. After removal of 3 bases from V and 0 bases from J, the junction contained 3 bases not matched to a gene. The CDR3 runs to 16 residues. Looked up from germline, CDR1 is SEHNR and CDR2 is FQNEAQ (reference sequence). The whole variable domain, filled in from reference TRBV7-9 and TRBJ2-7, reads DTGVSQNPRHKITKRGQNVTFRCDPISEHNRLYWYRQTLGQGPEFLTYFQNEAQLEKSRLLSDRFSAERPKGSFSTLEIQRTEQGDSAMYLCASSFPTSGSSYEQYFGPGTRLTVT.

The chain has TRBV9 and TRBJ1-2, with 8 positions matching TRBD1. The germline V gene encodes CDR1 SGDLS and CDR2 YYNGEE. V lost 4 bases and J lost 4; bases outside the gene matches: 9. The CDR3 loop spans 15 amino acids. For the CDR3, the DNA is TGTGCCAGCAGCCCAGAGGACAGGGCTGCCTATGGCTACACCTTC. It specifies CASSPEDRAAYGYTF.

The chain joins TRBV2 to TRBJ2-1; no firm D call. The length of the CDR3 is 13 residues. Trimming left V 8 bases short and J 4 bases short, with 12 bases between. Germline CDR1 SNHLY, CDR2 FYNNEI. The CDR3 loop reads CASSRTLYNEQFF. For the CDR3, the DNA is TGTGCCAGCTCACGGACCCTGTACAATGAGCAGTTCTTC.

The chain employs TRBV4-2 and TRBJ1-2; D is perhaps TRBD1 (5 bases). Looked up from germline, CDR1 is LGHNA and CDR2 is YNFKEQ. The V and J ends lost 0 bases and 8 bases respectively, with 19 bases between them. The CDR3 is 16 residues long. CDR3 in DNA: TGTGCCAGCAGCCAAGACCAGGGCGGGTCTTTGCGCGGCTACACCTTC. Translated: CASSQDQGGSLRGYTF.

This clone has only one observation. CDR3 protein: CASSLIAGGFTDTQYF. The CDR3 nucleotides are TGTGCCAGCAGCTTAATCGCGGGGGGGTTCACAGATACGCAGTATTTT. The V gene is TRBV7-6, the J gene TRBJ2-3, with 9 bases aligning to TRBD2. V dropped 2 bases and J dropped 2; count of bases not matched to a gene: 5. CDR3 length equals 16 residues. Germline CDR1 SGHVS, CDR2 FNYEAQ.